This TCR beta chain was found in a study of radiation and T cells in renal cell carcinoma. The study, taken as a whole, reports: Top tumor clonotypes rose in blood 2 weeks post-radiation, then contracted. Pretreatment tumor biopsies were lacking, so baseline clonotypes are unknown.

Of note for this clone: What it binds is unknown.

Trimming stripped 7 bases from V and 4 bases from J, with 17 bases between. There are 14 residues in the CDR3. Germline V gene lookup returns CDR1 MDHEN and CDR2 SYDVKM. Time point in this sample: blood 4 weeks post-SBRT, at nephrectomy. Documented treatment: 15 Gy SBRT to primary tumor, nephrectomy 4 weeks later. Nephrectomy followed 15 Gy stereotactic body radiation by 4 weeks. TCRdb's table, derived via immunoSEQ multiplex PCR, lists solely in-frame clones and lacks some. This sample has about 77,000 clones, with 70% to 90% found just once. This receptor was taken from an older woman with renal cell carcinoma. The chain combines TRBV28 with TRBJ2-7; a possible D gene is TRBD2 (6 bases). Source: blood, taken from a patient whose treatment included radiotherapy and nephrectomy. The CDR3 nucleotides read TGTGCCAGCACCCCCGGAGGGGTCGGATACGAGCAGTACTTC. Protein sequence: CASTPGGVGYEQYF.